Listed below are T cell receptor beta chains from one sample, sequenced in a study of blood T cells in healthy people across ages. TCRdb ran MiXCR on the 5' RACE reads and lists one entry per CDR3 protein. This table holds over 500,000 distinct CDR3 sequences, 27% found once. This sample also appeared in a second study, on T cells of mothers and their children.

Sequenced input: blood. These receptors originate from a boy between 2 and 10 years old in good health. Both conserved end residues are part of each CDR3. D genes are given only for firm matches. Size is stated for part of the rows, as once, few or many counts, or as a class when the clone is expanded.

CDR3aa,CDR3nt,v_gene,d_gene,abundance,j_gene
CSARVRESTYEQYF,TGCAGTGCTAGAGTCCGGGAGTCGACCTACGAGCAGTACTTC,TRBV20-1,-,few,TRBJ2-7
CSVAGGANVLTF,TGCAGCGTTGCGGGGGGGGCCAACGTCCTGACTTTC,TRBV29-1,-,-,TRBJ2-6
CASTGGADTDVQYF,TGTGCCAGCACGGGGGGGGCCGACACAGATGTGCAGTATTTT,TRBV6-5,TRBD2,-,TRBJ2-3
CASSLGDIRARAEAFF,TGTGCCAGCAGCTTAGGGGATATCAGGGCTCGGGCTGAAGCTTTCTTT,TRBV12-3/TRBV12-4,-,-,TRBJ1-1
CAGSNSGRPADTQYF,TGTGCCGGCTCTAATAGCGGGCGACCGGCAGATACGCAGTATTTT,TRBV13,TRBD2,once,TRBJ2-3
CASSRPSGRSETQYF,TGTGCCAGCAGCCGACCGAGCGGGAGGTCGGAGACCCAGTACTTC,TRBV7-2,TRBD2,-,TRBJ2-5
CATRGGDETQYF,TGTGCCACCAGAGGGGGGGATGAGACCCAGTACTTC,TRBV15,-,few,TRBJ2-5
CASSLRPGTDTQYF,TGTGCCAGCAGCTTACGGCCCGGGACAGATACGCAGTATTTT,TRBV11-2,-,-,TRBJ2-3
CASSALSGGRNTEAFF,TGCGCCAGCAGCGCGTTGAGCGGGGGAAGAAACACTGAAGCTTTCTTT,TRBV5-1,-,once,TRBJ1-1
CASSQDNRGQKTQYF,TGTGCCAGCAGCCAAGATAATAGGGGCCAGAAGACCCAGTACTTC,TRBV3-1,-,-,TRBJ2-5
CSASGTNQETQYF,TGCAGTGCTAGCGGCACAAACCAAGAGACCCAGTACTTC,TRBV20-1,-,-,TRBJ2-5
CASRTLWGDKNIQYF,TGTGCCAGCAGGACTCTTTGGGGGGACAAAAACATTCAGTACTTC,TRBV7-2,-,-,TRBJ2-4
CASSLGRLAGRYEQFF,TGTGCCAGCAGCTTAGGGAGACTAGCGGGACGCTATGAGCAGTTCTTC,TRBV7-8,TRBD2,-,TRBJ2-1
CASSLRLFYEQYF,TGTGCCAGCAGTTTGAGACTCTTCTACGAGCAGTACTTC,TRBV12-3/TRBV12-4,-,few,TRBJ2-7
CASRGTADNSPLHF,TGTGCCAGCAGGGGGACAGCTGATAATTCACCCCTCCACTTT,TRBV6-5,TRBD1,-,TRBJ1-6
CSVEVAVAASYEQYF,TGCAGCGTTGAAGTAGCGGTAGCGGCTTCCTACGAGCAGTACTTC,TRBV29-1,-,-,TRBJ2-7
CASSPQGVTSGRWSYNEQFF,TGTGCCAGCAGCCCACAAGGAGTCACTAGCGGTCGATGGTCCTACAATGAGCAGTTCTTC,TRBV21-1,-,once,TRBJ2-1
CSVNRGHEQYF,TGCAGCGTTAACAGGGGACACGAGCAGTACTTC,TRBV29-1,TRBD1,-,TRBJ2-7
CASSQSRLGSTDTQYF,TGCGCCAGCAGCCAAAGCAGACTCGGGAGCACAGATACGCAGTATTTT,TRBV4-1,-,-,TRBJ2-3
CASSQDGRQATNEKLFF,TGTGCCAGCAGCCAAGATGGTAGGCAGGCAACTAATGAAAAACTGTTTTTT,TRBV4-2,-,many,TRBJ1-4
CASSGDRASSGANVLTF,TGTGCCAGCAGCGGGGACAGGGCGAGCTCTGGGGCCAACGTCCTGACTTTC,TRBV14,TRBD1,few,TRBJ2-6